Below, 14 T cell receptor beta chains from the same sample are listed, as sequenced in a study of human T cells and chemical hapten exposure. Within the library, unique molecular identifiers were attached to each individual cDNA molecule. TCRdb re-analysed the reads in MiXCR, keeping a single row per CDR3 protein. The sample lists fewer than 5,500 distinct CDR3 sequences; approximately 49% were seen once. As to treatment: therapeutic diphenylcyclopropenone sensitization with weekly scalp DPC. Source: whole blood, taken before DPC sensitization or 2, 6, or about 24 weeks after (not recorded which). These receptors came from an adult with alopecia areata. Some clones in this sample may be carry-over from other donors' samples. This table probably holds off-target reads from a library built for another chain.

V is TRBV24-1 and J is TRBJ2-1; D is undetermined. The germline V and J ends were trimmed by 6 bases and 0 bases, with 23 bases remaining between them. The germline V gene encodes CDR1 KGHDR and CDR2 SFDVKD. This CDR3 is built from 19 residues. The CDR3 here is CATSQKPRLWPRSYNEQFF. The CDR3 DNA is TGTGCCACCAGTCAAAAACCCCGATTATGGCCGCGCTCCTACAATGAGCAGTTCTTC.

This clonotype was counted only a few times. The genes are TRBV6-1 and TRBJ2-1; 9 bases align to TRBD1. The CDR3 is 16 residues long. CDR1 and CDR2 (germline): MNHNS, SASEGT. J gave up 6 bases and V 5 bases, and 11 bases lay outside the gene matches. In nucleotides, the CDR3 is TGTGCCAGCAGTCAACTACCAGGACAGGGGTCCAATGAGCAGTTCTTC. This translates into CASSQLPGQGSNEQFF.

CDR3 coding DNA: TGTGCCAGCAAAAAAGGGGCCGGGGAGCTGTTTTTT. This encodes CASKKGAGELFF. V usage is TRBV12-3 or TRBV12-4 and J usage is TRBJ2-2; TRBD1 might be the D (5 bases). The CDR3 runs to 12 residues. V was clipped by 7 bases and J by 6 bases, with 9 bases between them.

The chain uses TRBV5-4 and TRBJ2-1, with TRBD2 matching 9 bases. The J segment lost 16 bases and the V segment lost 4 bases, leaving 12 bases of the junction unmatched. The CDR3 sequence is 13 residues long. Germline-derived CDR1 and CDR2 are SGHNT and YYREEE (reference sequence). CDR3 region: CASSQVGTSINFF. CDR3 DNA: TGTGCCAGCAGCCAAGTTGGGACTAGCATAAATTTCTTC.

The chain uses TRBV5-4 and TRBJ2-3; D perhaps matches TRBD2 (7 bases). The CDR3 is 15 residues long. V was clipped by 2 bases and J by 7 bases, with 17 bases between them. Per germline, CDR1 SGHNT and CDR2 YYREEE (reference sequence). The CDR3 region has the DNA TGTGCCAGCAGCTTTGGCGGGGGCGGCGGGAATACGCAGTATTTT. Amino acids: CASSFGGGGGNTQYF.

This clonotype was counted between two and nine times. The chain employs TRBV3-1 and TRBJ2-3; D is tentatively TRBD1 or TRBD2 (5 bases each). The CDR3 has 19 residues. The germline CDR1 and CDR2 sequences are LGHDT and YNNKEL (reference sequence). The V gene lost 6 bases and the J gene lost 2 bases, with 27 bases spanning the gap. The CDR3 DNA follows: TGTGCCAGCAGTCTAGCCAAATTCACAGGCCAAGGGGACACAGATACGCAGTATTTT. The encoded protein is CASSLAKFTGQGDTDTQYF.

This chain uses TRBV4-1 with TRBJ2-1; the D is unclear. V lost 1 base and J lost 8, with 3 bases in between. Germline loops: CDR1 MGHRA, CDR2 YSYEKL. The CDR3 extends over 11 amino acids. Here the CDR3 reads CASSQGDEQFF. The CDR3 nucleotides are TGCGCCAGCAGCCAAGGAGATGAGCAGTTCTTC.

This clonotype came up a few times. The rearrangement uses TRBV4-2 and TRBJ2-7; 9 positions agree with TRBD2. CDR3 size: 15 residues. V lost 1 base to trimming and J lost 0 bases; unmatched junction nucleotides: 1. Germline-derived CDR1 and CDR2 are LGHNA and YNFKEQ. The CDR3 reads CASSQGLADSYEQYF. The CDR3 DNA reads as TGTGCCAGCAGCCAAGGACTAGCGGACTCCTACGAGCAGTACTTC.

This chain connects TRBV24-1 to TRBJ2-5; D ambiguous. This CDR3 spans 13 amino acids. CDR1 and CDR2 (germline): KGHDR, SFDVKD. V was cut by 5 bases and J by 5 bases, with 11 bases left in between. CDR3 DNA: TGTGCCACCAGTGGCGGACGGCGGGAGACCCAGTACTTC. This sequence encodes CATSGGRRETQYF.

The chain carries TRBV19 and TRBJ2-7; 9 bases align to TRBD1. The CDR3 contains 15 residues. Germline V gene sequence: CDR1 LNHDA, CDR2 SQIVND (reference sequence). The V and J ends lost 5 bases and 2 bases, in that order; junction bases with no gene match: 7. The CDR3 spells CASSLGTGQPYEQYF. The CDR3 DNA is TGTGCCAGTAGTTTGGGGACAGGGCAACCCTACGAGCAGTACTTC. The whole variable domain, remainder taken from reference TRBV19 and TRBJ2-7, is DGGITQSPKYLFRKEGQNVTLSCEQNLNHDAMYWYRQDPGQGLRLIYYSQIVNDFQKGDIAEGYSVSREKKESFPLTVTSAQKNPTAFYLCASSLGTGQPYEQYFGPGTRLTVT.

The genes are TRBV24-1 and TRBJ2-1; 8 nucleotides line up with TRBD2. V lost 3 bases, J lost 5 bases, and 8 bases stayed unmatched. Germline V gene data show CDR1 as KGHDR and CDR2 as SFDVKD. The length of the CDR3 is 16 residues. DNA of the CDR3: TGTGCCACCAGTGATCCCACTAGCGGACCGAACAATGAGCAGTTCTTC. It codes for CATSDPTSGPNNEQFF.

This clonotype turned up a few times. The chain recombines TRBV29-1 with TRBJ2-7; 9 nucleotides match TRBD1. CDR3 length: 15 amino acids. The germline CDR1 and CDR2 sequences are SQVTM and ANQGSEA. V shed 5 bases, J shed 5 bases, and the junction held 13 bases outside the gene matches. CDR3 region: CSVRFYRGRQNEQYF. Written as DNA, the CDR3 is TGCAGCGTTCGGTTTTACAGGGGGCGTCAAAACGAGCAGTACTTC.

This clonotype came up a few times. The CDR3 sequence is CASSLGNRGTQYF. The CDR3 DNA is TGTGCCAGCAGTTTGGGGAATAGGGGTACGCAGTATTTT. V and J are TRBV28 and TRBJ2-3; a possible D gene is TRBD1 (5 bases). The CDR3 is 13 amino acids. CDR1 is MDHEN and CDR2 is SYDVKM in the germline V gene. Trimming left V 3 bases short and J 8 bases short, with 12 bases between.

The chain couples TRBV5-1 to TRBJ2-1; D is undetermined. CDR1 is SGHRS, CDR2 YFSETQ, per germline. The ends were cut back, 2 bases at V and 4 bases at J, with 13 bases in the middle. This CDR3 has 15 residues. The CDR3 spells CASSLENPQYNEQFF. In nucleotides, the CDR3 is TGCGCCAGCAGCTTAGAGAACCCCCAGTACAATGAGCAGTTCTTC.